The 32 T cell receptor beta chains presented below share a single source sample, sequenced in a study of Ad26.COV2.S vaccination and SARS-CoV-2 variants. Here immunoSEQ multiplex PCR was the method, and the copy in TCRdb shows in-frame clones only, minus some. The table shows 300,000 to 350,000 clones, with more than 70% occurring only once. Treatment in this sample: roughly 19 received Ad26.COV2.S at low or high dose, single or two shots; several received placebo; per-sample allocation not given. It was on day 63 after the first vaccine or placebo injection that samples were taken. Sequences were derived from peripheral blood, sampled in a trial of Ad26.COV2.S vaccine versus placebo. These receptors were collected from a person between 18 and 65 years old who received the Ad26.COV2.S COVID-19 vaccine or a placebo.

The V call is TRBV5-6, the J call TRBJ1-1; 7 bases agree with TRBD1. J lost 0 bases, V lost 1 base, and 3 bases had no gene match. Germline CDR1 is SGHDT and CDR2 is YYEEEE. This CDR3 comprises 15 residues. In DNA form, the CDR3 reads TGTGCCAGCAGCTTGAAGGGACAGCTGAACACTGAAGCTTTCTTT. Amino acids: CASSLKGQLNTEAFF.

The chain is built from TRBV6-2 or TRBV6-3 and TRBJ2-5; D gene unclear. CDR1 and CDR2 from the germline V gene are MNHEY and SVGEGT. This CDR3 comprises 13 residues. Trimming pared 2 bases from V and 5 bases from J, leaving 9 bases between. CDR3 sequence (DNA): TGTGCCAGCAGTTACCAAGCGAGGGAGACCCAGTACTTC. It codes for CASSYQARETQYF.

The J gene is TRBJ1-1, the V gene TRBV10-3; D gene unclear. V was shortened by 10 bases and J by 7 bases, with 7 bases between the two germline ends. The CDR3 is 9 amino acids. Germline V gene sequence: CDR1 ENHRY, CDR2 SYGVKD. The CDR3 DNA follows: TGTGCCAGGGATTTTGAAGCTTTCTTT. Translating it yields CARDFEAFF.

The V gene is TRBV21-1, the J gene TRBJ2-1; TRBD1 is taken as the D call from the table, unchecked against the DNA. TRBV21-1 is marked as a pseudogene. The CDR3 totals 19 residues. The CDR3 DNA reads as TGTGCCAGCAGCAAATTTTTTAGAGGACAGGGCAGCTCCTACAATGAGCAGTTCTTC. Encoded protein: CASSKFFRGQGSSYNEQFF.

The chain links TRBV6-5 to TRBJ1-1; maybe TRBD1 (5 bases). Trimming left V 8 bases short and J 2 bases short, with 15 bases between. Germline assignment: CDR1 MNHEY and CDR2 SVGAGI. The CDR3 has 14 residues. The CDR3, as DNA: TGTGCCAGCTGGGGACGGTCAAAAAACACTGAAGCTTTCTTT. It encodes CASWGRSKNTEAFF.

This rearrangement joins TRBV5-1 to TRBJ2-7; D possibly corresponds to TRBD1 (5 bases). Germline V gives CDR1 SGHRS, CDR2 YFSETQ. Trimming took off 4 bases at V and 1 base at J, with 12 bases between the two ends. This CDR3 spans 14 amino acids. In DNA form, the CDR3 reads TGCGCCAGCAGCCTCGTGACAGATTCCTACGAGCAGTACTTC. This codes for CASSLVTDSYEQYF.

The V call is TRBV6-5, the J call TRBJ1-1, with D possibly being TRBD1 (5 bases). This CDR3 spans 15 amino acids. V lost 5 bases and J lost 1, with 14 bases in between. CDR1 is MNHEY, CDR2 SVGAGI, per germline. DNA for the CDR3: TGTGCCAGCAGTCAACCGGGACGGAAGAACACTGAAGCTTTCTTT. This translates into CASSQPGRKNTEAFF.

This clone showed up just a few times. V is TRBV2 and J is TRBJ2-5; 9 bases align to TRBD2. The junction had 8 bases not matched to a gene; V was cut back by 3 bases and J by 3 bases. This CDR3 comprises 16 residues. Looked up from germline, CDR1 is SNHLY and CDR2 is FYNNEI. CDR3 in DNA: TGTGCCAGCAGTGATGGAAGTTCTAGCGGGGAAGAGACCCAGTACTTC. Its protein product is CASSDGSSSGEETQYF.

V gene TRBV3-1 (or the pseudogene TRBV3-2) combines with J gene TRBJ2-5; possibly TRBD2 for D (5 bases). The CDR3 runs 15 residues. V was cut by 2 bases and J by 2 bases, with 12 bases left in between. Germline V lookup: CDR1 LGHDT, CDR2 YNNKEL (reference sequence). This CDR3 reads CASSQLGVGQETQYF. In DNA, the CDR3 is TGTGCCAGCAGCCAACTCGGGGTTGGGCAAGAGACCCAGTACTTC.

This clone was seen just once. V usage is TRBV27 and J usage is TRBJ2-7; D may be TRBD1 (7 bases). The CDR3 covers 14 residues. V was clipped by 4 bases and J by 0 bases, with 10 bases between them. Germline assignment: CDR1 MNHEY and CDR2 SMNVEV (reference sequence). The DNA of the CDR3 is TGTGCCAGCAGTTGGGGGGACAGCTCCTACGAGCAGTACTTC. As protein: CASSWGDSSYEQYF.

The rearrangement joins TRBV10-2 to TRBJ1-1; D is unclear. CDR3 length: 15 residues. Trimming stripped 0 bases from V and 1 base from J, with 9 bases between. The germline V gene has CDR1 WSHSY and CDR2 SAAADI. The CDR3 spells CASSESNGKNTEAFF. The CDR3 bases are TGCGCCAGCAGTGAGTCGAACGGGAAGAACACTGAAGCTTTCTTT.

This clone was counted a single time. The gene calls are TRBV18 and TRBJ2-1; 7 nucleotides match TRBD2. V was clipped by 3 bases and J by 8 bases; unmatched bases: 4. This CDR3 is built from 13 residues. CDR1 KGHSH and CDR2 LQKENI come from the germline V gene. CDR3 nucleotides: TGTGCCAGCTCACCGGGACTAAACGATGAGCAGTTCTTC. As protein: CASSPGLNDEQFF. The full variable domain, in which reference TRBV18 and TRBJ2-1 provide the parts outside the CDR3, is NAGVMQNPRHLVRRRGQEARLRCSPMKGHSHVYWYRQLPEEGLKFMVYLQKENIIDESGMPKERFSAEFPKEGPSILRIQQVVRGDSAAYFCASSPGLNDEQFFGPGTRLTVL.

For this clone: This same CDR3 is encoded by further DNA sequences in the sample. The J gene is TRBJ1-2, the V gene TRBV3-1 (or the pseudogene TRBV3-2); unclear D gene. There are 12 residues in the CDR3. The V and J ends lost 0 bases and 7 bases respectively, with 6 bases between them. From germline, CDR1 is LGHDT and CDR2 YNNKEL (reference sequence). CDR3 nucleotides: TGTGCCAGCAGCCAAGATCTCCGTGGCTACACCTTC. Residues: CASSQDLRGYTF.

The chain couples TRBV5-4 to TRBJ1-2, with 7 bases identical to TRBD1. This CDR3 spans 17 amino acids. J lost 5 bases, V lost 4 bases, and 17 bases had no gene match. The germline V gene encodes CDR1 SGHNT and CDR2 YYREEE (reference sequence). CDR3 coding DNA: TGTGCCAGCAGCAAACCGGCCGGCGACAGGGCGAGATATGGCTACACCTTC. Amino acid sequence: CASSKPAGDRARYGYTF.

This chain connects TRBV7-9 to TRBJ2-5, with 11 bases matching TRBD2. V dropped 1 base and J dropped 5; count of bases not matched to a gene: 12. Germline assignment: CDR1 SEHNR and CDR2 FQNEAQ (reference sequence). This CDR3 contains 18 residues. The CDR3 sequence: CASSLGASGGHRRETQYF. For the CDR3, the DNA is TGTGCCAGCAGCTTAGGAGCTAGCGGGGGGCACCGCCGGGAGACCCAGTACTTC.

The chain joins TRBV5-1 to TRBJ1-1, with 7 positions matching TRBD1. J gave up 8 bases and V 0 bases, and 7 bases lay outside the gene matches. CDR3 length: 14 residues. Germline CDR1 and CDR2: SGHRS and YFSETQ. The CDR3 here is CASSLARGQLEAFF. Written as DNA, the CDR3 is TGCGCCAGCAGCTTGGCCAGGGGACAGCTAGAAGCTTTCTTT.

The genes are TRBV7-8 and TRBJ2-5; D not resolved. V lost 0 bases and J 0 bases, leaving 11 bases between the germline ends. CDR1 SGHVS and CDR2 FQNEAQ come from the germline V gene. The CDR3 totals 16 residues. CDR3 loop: CASSLAFAQDQETQYF. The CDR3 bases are TGTGCCAGCAGCTTAGCGTTCGCCCAGGACCAAGAGACCCAGTACTTC.

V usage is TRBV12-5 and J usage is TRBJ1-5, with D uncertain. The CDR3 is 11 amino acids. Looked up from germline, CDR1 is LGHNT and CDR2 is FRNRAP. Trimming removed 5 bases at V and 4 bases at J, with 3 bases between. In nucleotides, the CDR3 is TGTGCTAGTGGTCTAAATCAGCCCCAGCATTTT. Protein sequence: CASGLNQPQHF.

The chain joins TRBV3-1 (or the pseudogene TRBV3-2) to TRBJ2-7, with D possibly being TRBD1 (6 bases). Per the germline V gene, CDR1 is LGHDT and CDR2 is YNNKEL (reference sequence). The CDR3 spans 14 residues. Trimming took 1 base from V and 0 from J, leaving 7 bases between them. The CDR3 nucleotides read TGTGCCAGCAGCCAAGTGGACAGCTCCTACGAGCAGTACTTC. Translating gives CASSQVDSSYEQYF.

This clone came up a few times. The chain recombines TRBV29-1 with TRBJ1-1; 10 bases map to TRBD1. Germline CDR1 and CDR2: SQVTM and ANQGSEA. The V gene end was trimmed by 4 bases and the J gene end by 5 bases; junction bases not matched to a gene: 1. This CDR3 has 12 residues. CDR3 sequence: CSVGGQGTEAFF. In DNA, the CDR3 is TGCAGCGTTGGGGGACAGGGGACTGAAGCTTTCTTT.

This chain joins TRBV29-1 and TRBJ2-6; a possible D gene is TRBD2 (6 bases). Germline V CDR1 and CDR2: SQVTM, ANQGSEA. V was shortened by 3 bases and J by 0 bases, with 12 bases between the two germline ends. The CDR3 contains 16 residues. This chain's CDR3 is CSVEGHGSSGANVLTF. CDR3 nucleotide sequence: TGCAGCGTTGAGGGGCACGGGAGCTCTGGGGCCAACGTCCTGACTTTC.

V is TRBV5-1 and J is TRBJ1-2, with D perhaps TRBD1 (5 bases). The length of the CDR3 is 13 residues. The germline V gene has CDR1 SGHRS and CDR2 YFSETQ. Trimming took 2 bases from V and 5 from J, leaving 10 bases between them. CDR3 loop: CASSLGTTYGYTF. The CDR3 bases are TGCGCCAGCAGCTTAGGGACGACGTATGGCTACACCTTC.

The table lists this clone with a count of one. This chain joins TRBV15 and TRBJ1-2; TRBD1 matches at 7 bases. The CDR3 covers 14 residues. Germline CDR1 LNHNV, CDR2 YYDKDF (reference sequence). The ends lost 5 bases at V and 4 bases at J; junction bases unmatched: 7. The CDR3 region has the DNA TGTGCCACCAGCCGGGGAGGGGGCGCCTATGGCTACACCTTC. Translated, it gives CATSRGGGAYGYTF.

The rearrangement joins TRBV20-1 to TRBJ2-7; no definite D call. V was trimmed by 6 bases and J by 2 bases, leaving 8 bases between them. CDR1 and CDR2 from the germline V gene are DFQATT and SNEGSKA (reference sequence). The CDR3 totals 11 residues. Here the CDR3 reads CSAREAYEQYF. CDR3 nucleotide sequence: TGCAGTGCCCGAGAAGCCTACGAGCAGTACTTC.

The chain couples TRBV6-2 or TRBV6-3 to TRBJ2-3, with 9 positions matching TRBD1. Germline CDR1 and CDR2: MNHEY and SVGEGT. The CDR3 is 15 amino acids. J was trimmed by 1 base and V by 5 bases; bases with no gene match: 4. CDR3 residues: CASSTDRGGTDTQYF. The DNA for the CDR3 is TGTGCCAGCAGTACCGACAGGGGGGGCACAGATACGCAGTATTTT.

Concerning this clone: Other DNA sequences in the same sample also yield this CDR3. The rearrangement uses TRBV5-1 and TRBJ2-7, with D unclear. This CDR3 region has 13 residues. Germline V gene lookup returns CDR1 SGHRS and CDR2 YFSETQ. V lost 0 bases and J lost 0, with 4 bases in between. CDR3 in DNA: TGCGCCAGCAGCTTGGCCCCCTCCTACGAGCAGTACTTC. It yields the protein CASSLAPSYEQYF.

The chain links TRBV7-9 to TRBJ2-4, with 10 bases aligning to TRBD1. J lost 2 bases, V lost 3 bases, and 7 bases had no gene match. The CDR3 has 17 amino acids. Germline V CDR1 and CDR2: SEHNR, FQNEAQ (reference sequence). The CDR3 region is CASSFGDRGGTKNIQYF. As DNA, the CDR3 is TGTGCCAGCAGCTTCGGGGACAGGGGTGGAACCAAAAACATTCAGTACTTC.

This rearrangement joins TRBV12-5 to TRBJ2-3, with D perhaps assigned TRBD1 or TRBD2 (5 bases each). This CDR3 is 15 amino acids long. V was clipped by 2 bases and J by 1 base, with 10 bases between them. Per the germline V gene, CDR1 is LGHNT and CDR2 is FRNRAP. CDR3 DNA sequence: TGTGCTAGTGGTTTGTATAGAGGGGGCACAGATACGCAGTATTTT. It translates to CASGLYRGGTDTQYF.

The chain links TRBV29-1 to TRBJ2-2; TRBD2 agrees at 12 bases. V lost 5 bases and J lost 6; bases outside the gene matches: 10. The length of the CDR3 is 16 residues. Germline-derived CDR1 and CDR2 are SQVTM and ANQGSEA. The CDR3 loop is CSVSIFGLAGPGELFF. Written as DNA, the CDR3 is TGCAGCGTTTCCATTTTTGGACTAGCGGGGCCCGGGGAGCTGTTTTTT.

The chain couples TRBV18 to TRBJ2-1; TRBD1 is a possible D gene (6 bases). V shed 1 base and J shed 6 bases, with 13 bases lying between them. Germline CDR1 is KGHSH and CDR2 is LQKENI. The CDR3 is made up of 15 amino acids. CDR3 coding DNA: TGTGCCAGCTCACCACACCGGGACATGGGCAATGAGCAGTTCTTC. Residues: CASSPHRDMGNEQFF.

In DNA form, the CDR3 reads TGTGCCAGCAGTTTATGGCAGATTAACTATGGCTACACCTTC. This codes for CASSLWQINYGYTF. The rearrangement joins TRBV28 to TRBJ1-2; D gene ambiguous. CDR1 MDHEN and CDR2 SYDVKM come from the germline V gene. V gave up 0 bases and J gave up 1 base, with 6 bases separating them. This CDR3 has 14 amino acids.

The CDR3 DNA follows: TGTGCCAGCAGCCAAGATTGGGCAGGCGCGGGGCCCACCATATATTTT. Encoded protein: CASSQDWAGAGPTIYF. This chain uses TRBV4-2 with TRBJ1-3; D might be TRBD1 (5 bases). Germline V gene lookup returns CDR1 LGHNA and CDR2 YNFKEQ. V was pared by 0 bases and J by 9 bases, with 18 bases between. This CDR3 region has 16 residues.